This T cell receptor beta chain was identified during a study of tumor-infiltrating lymphocytes in primary liver carcinoma. About the study: Read depth, roughly 3.5 to 8 million productive TCRbeta reads, did not differ significantly between tissues.

About this clonotype: One end of the junction is discordant with germline, which a read error may explain.

Germline V gene data show CDR1 as SGHRS and CDR2 as YFSETQ. This CDR3 has 12 amino acids. Co-extracted RNA and DNA came from approximately 20-30 mg of unsorted bulk tissue. TCR beta cDNA was prepared out of approximately 500 ng total RNA by means of a constant-region primer. Three nested multiplex PCR rounds, a slightly modified ARM-PCR, produced the libraries for TCR beta. TRBV1-TRBV30 forward and Cbeta reverse primers drove the first two approximately 10-cycle rounds. From the multiplex PCR reads, TCRdb called clonotypes with MiXCR, one entry per CDR3 protein. The data show approximately 92,000 distinct CDR3 sequences, around 63% seen once.

The J gene is TRBJ2-7, the V gene TRBV5-1; no definite D call. This TCR was sampled from a woman aged 55-69 years with primary liver carcinoma and hepatitis B virus infection. The sample comprised liver tumor tissue from sampling region 5. Specified subset: tumor region T5, tumor centre. CDR3 sequence (DNA): TGCGCCAGGAGCTTGGTGGGATACGAGCAGTACTTC. This sequence encodes CARSLVGYEQYF.